This is a list of T cell receptor beta chains from one sample in a study of shared clonotypes between healthy human individuals. The method was immunoSEQ multiplex PCR; TCRdb's version includes in-frame clones alone and lacks a portion of them. The repertoire includes around 560,000 clones, roughly 95% of them detected once, and about 0.11% sits in the top ten. The sample consisted of naive CD8+ T cells sorted from blood. These receptors all come from a woman in her thirties in good health. Both conserved end residues are part of each CDR3. The order of the fields is J gene, clone size, V gene, D gene, CDR3 protein, CDR3 DNA. A D gene is named only where the DNA matches it firmly. A clone size is listed for some rows: how often the clone was seen (once, few, many), or a class if it is expanded.

TRBJ2-1 | - | TRBV27 | TRBD2 | CASSMSGIWLAGANEQFF | TGTGCCAGCAGTATGTCAGGGATTTGGCTAGCGGGAGCCAATGAGCAGTTCTTC
TRBJ2-7 | once | TRBV5-8 | TRBD2 | CASSHAREGIAEDEQYF | TGTGCCAGCAGCCACGCTCGGGAGGGGATAGCTGAGGACGAGCAGTACTTC
TRBJ2-7 | - | TRBV25-1 | - | CASFSGDEQYF | TGTGCCAGTTTTTCCGGGGACGAGCAGTACTTC
TRBJ2-7 | - | TRBV7-8 | - | CASSFRPGLESYEQYF | TGTGCCAGCAGCTTTCGGCCGGGACTCGAATCCTACGAGCAGTACTTC
TRBJ1-2 | - | TRBV27 | - | CASSPDAVYGYTF | TGTGCCAGCAGTCCCGATGCCGTCTATGGCTACACCTTC
TRBJ2-7 | - | TRBV5-4 | - | CASSFNYEQYF | TGTGCCAGCAGCTTCAACTACGAGCAGTACTTC
TRBJ1-1 | - | TRBV18 | - | CASSQGNTEAFF | TGTGCCAGCTCCCAGGGGAACACTGAAGCTTTCTTT
TRBJ2-7 | - | TRBV7-2 | TRBD2 | CASSLLLAGYYEQYF | TGTGCCAGCAGCTTACTACTAGCGGGCTACTACGAGCAGTACTTC
TRBJ1-2 | - | TRBV28 | TRBD1 | CASSLGDRGNYGYTF | TGTGCCAGCAGTTTGGGGGACAGGGGTAACTATGGCTACACCTTC
TRBJ2-1 | - | TRBV11-2 | - | CASRPQGGNNEQFF | TGTGCCAGCAGGCCTCAGGGAGGAAACAATGAGCAGTTCTTC
TRBJ1-2 | - | TRBV29-1 | TRBD1 | CSVMGQLLNGYTF | TGCAGCGTTATGGGACAGCTCTTAAATGGCTACACCTTC
TRBJ1-2 | - | TRBV27 | - | CASGSNYGYTF | TGTGCCAGCGGTAGTAACTATGGCTACACCTTC
TRBJ1-4 | - | TRBV10-2 | - | CARALLWTTGPRGKLFF | TGCGCCAGAGCCCTTCTTTGGACCACAGGACCTAGGGGAAAACTGTTTTTT
TRBJ1-5 | - | TRBV27 | TRBD1 | CASSHGTGVNQPQHF | TGTGCCAGCAGTCACGGGACAGGGGTCAATCAGCCCCAGCATTTT
TRBJ2-2 | - | TRBV15 | - | CATSGGIEIGELFF | TGTGCCACCAGCGGAGGAATTGAGATCGGGGAGCTGTTTTTT
TRBJ2-2 | - | TRBV6-5 | - | CASSYSAENGELFF | TGTGCCAGCAGTTACTCGGCAGAAAACGGGGAGCTGTTTTTT
TRBJ2-1 | - | TRBV27 | TRBD2 | CASSLLAAYNEQFF | TGTGCCAGCAGTTTACTAGCGGCCTACAATGAGCAGTTCTTC
TRBJ2-7 | - | TRBV19 | - | CASSIDLETGSAYEQYF | TGTGCCAGTAGTATAGATCTTGAAACGGGTTCGGCCTACGAGCAGTACTTC
TRBJ1-3 | - | TRBV6-1 | - | CASSGLSSGNTIYF | TGTGCCAGCTCAGGGCTTAGCTCTGGAAACACCATATATTTT
TRBJ2-1 | - | TRBV9 | - | CASSVEPSLEQEQFF | TGTGCCAGCAGCGTAGAACCGTCGCTAGAACAGGAGCAGTTCTTC
TRBJ2-3 | - | TRBV10-3 | TRBD1 | CAISEADRGTDTQYF | TGTGCCATCAGCGAAGCGGACAGGGGAACAGATACGCAGTATTTT
TRBJ2-3 | - | TRBV21-1 | - | CASSKEDESERGDTQYF | TGTGCCAGCAGCAAAGAGGACGAGAGCGAGAGGGGGGATACGCAGTATTTT
TRBJ2-3 | once | TRBV13 | - | CASSHTGYAQYF | TGTGCCAGCAGTCACACTGGTTACGCGCAGTATTTT
TRBJ2-7 | - | TRBV7-9 | TRBD2 | CASSLVGLAGSYEQYF | TGTGCCAGCAGCTTAGTTGGTCTAGCGGGATCCTACGAGCAGTACTTC
TRBJ1-5 | once | TRBV5-8 | TRBD1 | CASSLGQGYNQPQHF | TGTGCCAGCAGCTTGGGACAGGGTTACAATCAGCCCCAGCATTTT
TRBJ2-1 | - | TRBV19 | - | CASTGLIDLNNEQFF | TGTGCCAGTACGGGCTTGATAGACCTTAACAATGAGCAGTTCTTC
TRBJ2-7 | - | TRBV5-5 | TRBD2 | CASSSKFETSGGEQYF | TGTGCCAGCAGCTCCAAGTTCGAGACTAGCGGGGGCGAGCAGTACTTC
TRBJ2-1 | - | TRBV5-6 | TRBD2 | CASSLVRLADYNEQFF | TGTGCCAGCAGCTTGGTACGACTAGCGGATTACAATGAGCAGTTCTTC
TRBJ2-7 | few | TRBV27 | TRBD1 | CASSMGQGYEQYF | TGTGCCAGCAGTATGGGACAGGGCTACGAGCAGTACTTC
TRBJ2-1 | - | TRBV27 | TRBD2 | CASSLAGGWNEQFF | TGTGCCAGCAGTCTTGCGGGAGGGTGGAATGAGCAGTTCTTC
TRBJ2-2 | - | TRBV13 | - | CASSSEPSPTGELFF | TGTGCCAGCAGCTCGGAGCCCAGTCCCACCGGGGAGCTGTTTTTT
TRBJ1-1 | - | TRBV30 | - | CAWTEVSNTEAFF | TGTGCCTGGACCGAGGTCAGTAACACTGAAGCTTTCTTT
TRBJ1-2 | - | TRBV5-1 | TRBD1 | CASSLGQGINYGYTF | TGCGCCAGCAGCTTGGGACAGGGAATTAACTATGGCTACACCTTC
TRBJ2-7 | - | TRBV21-1 | - | CASSISDEQYF | TGTGCCAGCAGCATTTCCGACGAGCAGTACTTC
TRBJ1-5 | - | TRBV5-6 | - | CASSPGSNQPQHF | TGTGCCAGCAGCCCAGGCAGCAATCAGCCCCAGCATTTT
TRBJ2-3 | once | TRBV19 | TRBD2 | CASSQSRGYYADTQYF | TGTGCCAGTAGCCAATCGCGGGGGTATTACGCAGATACGCAGTATTTT
TRBJ2-2 | - | TRBV28 | - | CASSFGNGELFF | TGTGCCAGCAGTTTCGGGAACGGGGAGCTGTTTTTT
TRBJ2-7 | - | TRBV7-9 | - | CASSLESISYEQYF | TGTGCCAGCAGCTTAGAATCTATTAGTTACGAGCAGTACTTC
TRBJ2-7 | - | TRBV27 | TRBD1 | CASRGIGQGTYEQYF | TGTGCCAGCAGGGGCATTGGACAGGGGACCTACGAGCAGTACTTC
TRBJ1-1 | once | TRBV5-5 | - | CASSLDLTGTGTEAFF | TGTGCCAGCAGCCTAGACCTGACAGGAACAGGCACTGAAGCTTTCTTT
TRBJ2-3 | - | TRBV13 | - | CASSRGTPRLSTDTQYF | TGTGCCAGCAGTCGAGGGACCCCCAGATTGAGCACAGATACGCAGTATTTT
TRBJ2-2 | - | TRBV11-2 | - | CASSFYGTGELFF | TGTGCCAGCAGCTTCTACGGGACCGGGGAGCTGTTTTTT
TRBJ2-7 | - | TRBV5-5 | - | CASSLAGTYEQYF | TGTGCCAGCAGCTTGGCCGGGACCTACGAGCAGTACTTC
TRBJ1-2 | - | TRBV5-1 | TRBD1 | CASSLTGGPYGYTF | TGCGCCAGCAGTCTGACAGGGGGCCCCTATGGCTACACCTTC
TRBJ1-1 | - | TRBV10-2 | TRBD1 | CASSRGQITEAFF | TGCGCCAGCAGTAGGGGACAGATTACTGAAGCTTTCTTT
TRBJ1-1 | - | TRBV15 | TRBD1 | CATSSDHTGGTEAFF | TGTGCCACCAGCAGTGATCATACAGGGGGCACTGAAGCTTTCTTT
TRBJ2-7 | - | TRBV5-5 | TRBD1 | CASSPPGQGSYEQYF | TGTGCCAGCAGCCCACCGGGACAGGGCTCCTACGAGCAGTACTTC
TRBJ2-7 | - | TRBV28 | - | CASSARQRASYEQYF | TGTGCCAGCAGTGCTCGACAGAGAGCGAGCTACGAGCAGTACTTC
TRBJ1-2 | - | TRBV4-1 | - | CASSQGQGIYGYTF | TGCGCCAGCAGCCAAGGGCAGGGGATCTATGGCTACACCTTC
TRBJ1-2 | - | TRBV4-1 | - | CASSYPRIGRGDYGYTF | TGCGCCAGCAGCTATCCCAGAATAGGCAGGGGTGATTACGGCTACACCTTC
TRBJ2-1 | - | TRBV7-9 | TRBD2 | CASLGGRYNEQFF | TGTGCCAGCTTAGGCGGGAGGTACAATGAGCAGTTCTTC
TRBJ2-1 | once | TRBV27 | TRBD2 | CASSPGTSVYNEQFF | TGTGCCAGCAGCCCCGGGACTAGCGTCTACAATGAGCAGTTCTTC
TRBJ2-1 | once | TRBV6-6 | - | CASRTGALGFNEQFF | TGTGCCAGCAGAACGGGGGCGTTAGGTTTCAATGAGCAGTTCTTC
TRBJ1-5 | few | TRBV15 | TRBD1 | CATGTGTNQPQHF | TGTGCCACCGGGACAGGGACCAATCAGCCCCAGCATTTT
TRBJ1-2 | - | TRBV27 | TRBD1 | CASSLPGQGFPYGYTF | TGTGCCAGCAGTTTACCCGGACAGGGGTTTCCCTATGGCTACACCTTC
TRBJ1-3 | - | TRBV27 | TRBD1 | CASSGTAGNTIYF | TGTGCCAGCAGCGGGACAGCTGGAAACACCATATATTTT
TRBJ2-7 | - | TRBV27 | - | CASSFSAGRYEQYF | TGTGCCAGCAGTTTCAGCGCCGGGAGATACGAGCAGTACTTC